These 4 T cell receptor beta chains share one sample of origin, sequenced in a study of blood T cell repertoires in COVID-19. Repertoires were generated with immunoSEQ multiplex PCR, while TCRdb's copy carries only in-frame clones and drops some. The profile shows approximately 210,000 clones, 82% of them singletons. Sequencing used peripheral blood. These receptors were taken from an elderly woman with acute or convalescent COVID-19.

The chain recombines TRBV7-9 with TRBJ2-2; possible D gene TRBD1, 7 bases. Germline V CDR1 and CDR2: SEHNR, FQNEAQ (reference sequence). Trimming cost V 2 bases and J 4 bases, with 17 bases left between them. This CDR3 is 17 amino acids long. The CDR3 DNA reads TGTGCCAGCAGCTTATTGCGGGGACAGCCTGGCACCGGGGAGCTGTTTTTT. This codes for CASSLLRGQPGTGELFF.

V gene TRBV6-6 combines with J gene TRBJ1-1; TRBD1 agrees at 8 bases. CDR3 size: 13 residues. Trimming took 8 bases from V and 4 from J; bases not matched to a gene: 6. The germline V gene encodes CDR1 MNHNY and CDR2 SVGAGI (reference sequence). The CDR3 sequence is CASCITGGTEAFF. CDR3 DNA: TGTGCCAGCTGTATTACAGGGGGCACTGAAGCTTTCTTT.

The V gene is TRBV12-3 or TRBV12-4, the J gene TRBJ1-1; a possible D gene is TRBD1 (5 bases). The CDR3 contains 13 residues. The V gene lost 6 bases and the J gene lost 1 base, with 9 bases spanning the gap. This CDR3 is CASRGPANTEAFF. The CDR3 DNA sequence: TGTGCCAGCAGGGGGCCAGCGAACACTGAAGCTTTCTTT.

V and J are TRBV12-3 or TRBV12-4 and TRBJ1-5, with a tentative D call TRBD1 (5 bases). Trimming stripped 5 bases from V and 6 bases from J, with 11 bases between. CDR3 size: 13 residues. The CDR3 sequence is CASSRGGSQPQHF. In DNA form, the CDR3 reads TGTGCCAGCAGTAGGGGAGGGAGTCAGCCCCAGCATTTT.